This T cell receptor (beta chain) was found in a study of OX40 agonist ivuxolimab in advanced cancers. Background on the study: Prior therapy, whether anti-PD-1, anti-PD-L1 or anti-CTLA-4, was allowed, and roughly 40% had some.

General study results and limits: The study observed clonal expansion of CD4+ and CD8+ blood T cells by week 6 at 0.1 to 3.0 mg/kg. CD8+ T cells averaged more expanded clones than CD4+. Part of the nonresponder group also had normalized T-cell clonal expansion that was low.

Germline CDR1 MNHNS, CDR2 SASEGT. V gave up 5 bases and J gave up 6 bases, with 8 bases separating them. The CDR3 is 12 residues long. On this clone itself: Its specificity is unknown.

Libraries were prepared by immunoSEQ multiplex PCR; TCRdb keeps only in-frame clonotypes and omits some of them. The data hold just under 65,000 clones, with less than 95% observed a single time. Here the sequenced sample was CD4+ or CD8+ T cells sorted from blood, taken in a trial of the OX40 agonist ivuxolimab. The chain links TRBV6-1 to TRBJ2-4; tentative D call: TRBD2 (6 bases). This TCR was sampled from an adult with an advanced solid tumor such as melanoma, head and neck, liver or kidney cancer. CDR3: CASSWRGNIQYF. The CDR3 bases are TGTGCCAGCAGTTGGAGGGGAAACATTCAGTACTTC.